Listed here are 21 T cell receptor beta chains from one sample, sequenced in a study of beta chain features in type 1 diabetes. The sequenced template was cDNA made from the entire isolated RNA. The assay was immunoSEQ multiplex PCR, and TCRdb's table has in-frame clones only and misses some. The sample consists of a few hundred thousand clones, more than 9% of them appearing once. The sequenced sample consisted of naive CD4+ T cells from blood. The receptors were gathered from a woman aged 18-30 years in good health.

In its sample, this clone was seen a few times. The chain couples TRBV6-1 to TRBJ2-5, with TRBD1 matching over 8 bases. V was pared by 6 bases and J by 5 bases, with 5 bases of the junction left unmatched. The CDR3 length is 13 residues. Germline CDR1 and CDR2: MNHNS and SASEGT. CDR3 protein: CASRRQGMETQYF. The CDR3, as DNA: TGTGCCAGCAGAAGACAGGGGATGGAGACCCAGTACTTC.

The gene calls are TRBV18 and TRBJ2-1, with 7 bases aligning to TRBD1. Germline V gives CDR1 KGHSH, CDR2 LQKENI. The trim removed 3 bases at V and 8 bases at J, leaving 19 bases unmatched. This CDR3 contains 18 residues. CDR3: CASSPRQGDGAGRYEQFF. CDR3 coding DNA: TGTGCCAGCTCACCCCGACAGGGTGATGGGGCGGGTCGGTATGAGCAGTTCTTC. Variable domain in full (rest from reference TRBV18 and TRBJ2-1): NAGVMQNPRHLVRRRGQEARLRCSPMKGHSHVYWYRQLPEEGLKFMVYLQKENIIDESGMPKERFSAEFPKEGPSILRIQQVVRGDSAAYFCASSPRQGDGAGRYEQFFGPGTRLTVL.

This clone turned up a few times. CDR3 sequence reads: CASSLSGTTHNEQFF. The DNA of the CDR3 is TGTGCCAGCAGCCTCTCCGGGACAACCCACAATGAGCAGTTCTTC. The J gene is TRBJ2-1, the V gene TRBV7-2; weak D call: TRBD1 (6 bases). The germline gives CDR1 SGHTA, CDR2 FQGNSA. V was pared by 5 bases and J by 5 bases, with 16 bases between. The CDR3 sequence is 15 residues long.

There are a few counts of this clone. One end of the junction varies from germline; a read error may be responsible. The J gene is TRBJ2-6, the V gene TRBV6-5; the D gene is possibly TRBD2 (5 bases). CDR1 MNHEY and CDR2 SVGAGI come from the germline V gene. This CDR3 spans 16 amino acids. The CDR3: CATSWRVLSGANVLTF. The CDR3 bases are TGTGCCACCAGTTGGCGGGTGTTATCTGGGGCCAACGTCCTGACTTTC.

The chain combines TRBV5-1 with TRBJ2-3; 15 bases align to TRBD2. There are 16 residues in the CDR3. Germline trimming cut 4 bases from V and 3 bases from J; bases unmatched to any gene: 3. Germline CDR1 is SGHRS and CDR2 is YFSETQ. CDR3 sequence (DNA): TGCGCCAGCAGCATTGGACTAGCGGGAGGGACAGATACGCAGTATTTT. It codes for CASSIGLAGGTDTQYF.

This clone was picked up a small number of times. The rearrangement joins TRBV7-9 to TRBJ1-3; no reliable D call. This CDR3 has 11 residues. Looked up from germline, CDR1 is SEHNR and CDR2 is FQNEAQ (reference sequence). Trimming removed 8 bases at V and 5 bases at J, with 7 bases between. CDR3 sequence reads: CASPRRNTIYF. The CDR3 DNA sequence: TGTGCCAGCCCGCGGAGAAACACCATATATTTT.

The chain has TRBV11-2 and TRBJ2-3; 8 bases match TRBD1. Trimming removed 5 bases from V and 2 bases from J; junction bases left unmatched: 6. CDR1 is SGHAT and CDR2 is FQNNGV in the germline V gene. The CDR3 contains 15 residues. CDR3 DNA: TGTGCCAGCAGCCCATCCAGGGGGCTCACAGATACGCAGTATTTT. It is translated as CASSPSRGLTDTQYF. Combining the CDR3 with reference TRBV11-2 and TRBJ2-3 gives the whole variable domain EAGVAQSPRYKIIEKRQSVAFWCNPISGHATLYWYQQILGQGPKLLIQFQNNGVVDDSQLPKDRFSAERLKGVDSTLKIQPAKLEDSAVYLCASSPSRGLTDTQYFGPGTRLTVL.

This clone was counted only a few times. The chain uses TRBV5-1 and TRBJ1-2; 7 bases are a match to TRBD1. Germline V gives CDR1 SGHRS, CDR2 YFSETQ. J lost 6 bases, V lost 1 base, and 12 bases had no gene match. The CDR3 spans 16 residues. CDR3 coding DNA: TGCGCCAGCAGCTTGAACCAGGGGGGCATTCCTGATGGCTACACCTTC. This translates into CASSLNQGGIPDGYTF.

V is TRBV9 and J is TRBJ2-5; possible D gene TRBD2, 6 bases. Germline loops: CDR1 SGDLS, CDR2 YYNGEE. Trimming stripped 2 bases from V and 2 bases from J, with 7 bases between. The CDR3 covers 13 residues. In nucleotides, the CDR3 is TGTGCCAGCAGCGTGAGCGGGCAAGAGACCCAGTACTTC. Protein sequence: CASSVSGQETQYF.

The gene calls are TRBV2 and TRBJ2-3; TRBD2 aligns across 8 bases. V lost 6 bases to trimming and J lost 8 bases; unmatched junction nucleotides: 13. Germline V gene data show CDR1 as SNHLY and CDR2 as FYNNEI. There are 15 residues in the CDR3. This CDR3 reads CASRGRSGERGTQYF. The CDR3 region has the DNA TGTGCCAGCAGGGGACGTAGCGGGGAGCGCGGTACGCAGTATTTT.

This clone showed up just a few times. This rearrangement joins TRBV28 to TRBJ1-2; 7 bases agree with TRBD1. This CDR3 contains 15 residues. V lost 5 bases and J lost 5; bases outside the gene matches: 11. CDR1 and CDR2 (germline): MDHEN, SYDVKM. DNA of the CDR3: TGTGCCAGCAGTCTCCTAGACAGGGCCGGATATGGCTACACCTTC. This translates into CASSLLDRAGYGYTF.

The table lists this clone with a few counts. The chain couples TRBV18 to TRBJ2-6; 10 nucleotides align to TRBD1. Per the germline V gene, CDR1 is KGHSH and CDR2 is LQKENI. Losses at the gene ends were 3 bases for V and 0 bases for J; bases not matched to a gene: 5. The length of the CDR3 is 18 residues. DNA of the CDR3: TGTGCCAGCTCACCCTCGACAGGGGGCCTCTCTGGGGCCAACGTCCTGACTTTC. The encoded protein is CASSPSTGGLSGANVLTF.

This chain uses TRBV2 with TRBJ2-3; 9 bases are a match to TRBD2. Germline V lookup: CDR1 SNHLY, CDR2 FYNNEI. The junction had 6 bases not matched to a gene; V was cut back by 5 bases and J by 0 bases. There are 16 residues in the CDR3. CDR3 DNA sequence: TGTGCCAGCAGTAGCAGACTAGCGGACAGCACAGATACGCAGTATTTT. This translates into CASSSRLADSTDTQYF. The full variable domain, its missing parts supplied by reference TRBV2 and TRBJ2-3, is EPEVTQTPSHQVTQMGQEVILRCVPISNHLYFYWYRQILGQKVEFLVSFYNNEISEKSEIFDDQFSVERPDGSNFTLKIRSTKLEDSAMYFCASSSRLADSTDTQYFGPGTRLTVL.

This clone has just a few counts. The chain has TRBV5-1 and TRBJ1-5, with 7 positions matching TRBD1. V lost 7 bases to trimming and J lost 2 bases; unmatched junction nucleotides: 6. Germline CDR1 reads SGHRS; CDR2 reads YFSETQ. CDR3 length: 14 residues. DNA for the CDR3: TGCGCCAGCCCCATCGGACAGGGCAATCAGCCCCAGCATTTT. Translation gives CASPIGQGNQPQHF. The entire variable domain, with the rest obtained from reference TRBV5-1 and TRBJ1-5, is as follows: KAGVTQTPRYLIKTRGQQVTLSCSPISGHRSVSWYQQTPGQGLQFLFEYFSETQRNKGNFPGRFSGRQFSNSRSEMNVSTLELGDSALYLCASPIGQGNQPQHFGDGTRLSIL.

In its sample, this clone was seen many times. The V call is TRBV9, the J call TRBJ1-6, with TRBD1 identical over 7 bases. CDR1 SGDLS and CDR2 YYNGEE come from the germline V gene. The CDR3 has 12 amino acids. Trimming removed 2 bases from V and 15 bases from J; junction bases left unmatched: 5. The CDR3 loop is CASSVAGGILHF. CDR3 in DNA: TGTGCCAGCAGCGTGGCAGGGGGAATCCTCCACTTT.

The V call is TRBV5-1, the J call TRBJ2-6; TRBD1 matches 8 bases. Germline V gene sequence: CDR1 SGHRS, CDR2 YFSETQ. With V trimmed by 1 base and J by 3 bases, 6 bases remained unmatched. CDR3 length: 17 residues. The CDR3, as DNA: TGCGCCAGCAGCTTGCCTACAGGGGGACATGGGGCCAACGTCCTGACTTTC. The encoded protein is CASSLPTGGHGANVLTF. Looking up the rest from reference TRBV5-1 and TRBJ2-6 gives the full variable domain: KAGVTQTPRYLIKTRGQQVTLSCSPISGHRSVSWYQQTPGQGLQFLFEYFSETQRNKGNFPGRFSGRQFSNSRSEMNVSTLELGDSALYLCASSLPTGGHGANVLTFGAGSRLTVL.

This rearrangement joins TRBV10-3 to TRBJ1-4, with D maybe TRBD1 (6 bases). Trimming stripped 9 bases from V and 8 bases from J, with 13 bases between. The germline V gene has CDR1 ENHRY and CDR2 SYGVKD. CDR3 length: 12 amino acids. The DNA for the CDR3 is TGTGCCATTGGACAGTCTCGCGAAAAACTGTTTTTT. Its translation is CAIGQSREKLFF.

J is TRBJ2-7 and V is TRBV6-1; tentatively, D is TRBD1 (5 bases). The CDR3 loop spans 14 amino acids. Trimming took 6 bases from V and 2 from J, leaving 14 bases between them. Germline V gene sequence: CDR1 MNHNS, CDR2 SASEGT. The CDR3 coding sequence is TGTGCCAGCAGGACAGACGGACCCCCCTACGAGCAGTACTTC. This encodes CASRTDGPPYEQYF.

The sample holds a few counts of this clone. The V call is TRBV5-4, the J call TRBJ2-7; TRBD2 agrees at 7 bases. V trimming: 4 bases; J trimming: 3 bases; junction bases outside the gene matches: 7. CDR3 length equals 14 residues. The germline CDR1 and CDR2 sequences are SGHNT and YYREEE (reference sequence). The CDR3 spells CASSQRPGGYEQYF. The CDR3 nucleotides are TGTGCCAGCAGCCAAAGGCCGGGAGGCTACGAGCAGTACTTC.

This clone occurred a few times. The J gene is TRBJ2-7, the V gene TRBV7-9, with 7 bases that match TRBD2. Germline trimming cut 6 bases from V and 3 bases from J; bases unmatched to any gene: 14. In germline, CDR1 is SEHNR, CDR2 FQNEAQ (reference sequence). The CDR3 has 16 residues. CDR3 bases: TGTGCCAGCAGTTCCCCAGGGTGGGAGGGCCGCTACGAGCAGTACTTC. It encodes CASSSPGWEGRYEQYF.

Only a few counts were recorded for this clone. The chain is built from TRBV28 and TRBJ1-2; D uncertain. CDR1 is MDHEN and CDR2 is SYDVKM in the germline V gene. CDR3 size: 12 residues. Deletions cut 4 bases from V and 2 bases from J, with 5 bases between. The CDR3 DNA follows: TGTGCCAGCAGTTCATCAAACTATGGCTACACCTTC. Its translation is CASSSSNYGYTF.